This entry lists 7 T cell receptor beta chains sequenced from one sample in a study of shared clonotypes between healthy human individuals. Using immunoSEQ multiplex PCR, the repertoire was profiled, and TCRdb retains in-frame clones only, with some absent. Of around 1.5 million clones listed, around 98% are singletons. Specimen: naive CD4+ T cells sorted from blood. Regarding subset: CD45RA+ positively selected. These TCRs come from a man aged 25 to 40 in good health.

This chain joins TRBV9 and TRBJ2-1; D not resolved. Germline V gene data show CDR1 as SGDLS and CDR2 as YYNGEE. This CDR3 is built from 18 residues. Trimming took 2 bases from V and 0 from J, leaving 18 bases between them. The CDR3 DNA reads TGTGCCAGCAGCGTCACCCTTATGAAGCGAGGCTCCTACAATGAGCAGTTCTTC. The encoded protein is CASSVTLMKRGSYNEQFF.

The chain joins TRBV28 to TRBJ2-7; no clear D. V was pared by 5 bases and J by 0 bases, with 11 bases between. There are 14 residues in the CDR3. CDR1 is MDHEN and CDR2 is SYDVKM in the germline V gene. The CDR3, as DNA: TGTGCCAGCAGTCCCTCGAAGCCCTCCTACGAGCAGTACTTC. Translation: CASSPSKPSYEQYF.

The CDR3 DNA reads as TGTGCCAGCAGCTTAGACACAGGACTTCTCTACAATGAGCAGTTCTTC. It codes for CASSLDTGLLYNEQFF. The chain joins TRBV7-8 to TRBJ2-1; D possibly matches TRBD1 or TRBD2 (5 bases each). The V end was cut by 1 base, the J end by 3 bases, with 13 bases between. The CDR3 has 16 residues. Germline V gene lookup returns CDR1 SGHVS and CDR2 FQNEAQ. Full variable domain (missing parts from reference TRBV7-8 and TRBJ2-1): GAGVSQSPRYKVAKRGQDVALRCDPISGHVSLFWYQQALGQGPEFLTYFQNEAQLDKSGLPSDRFFAERPEGSVSTLKIQRTQQEDSAVYLCASSLDTGLLYNEQFFGPGTRLTVL.

The chain recombines TRBV18 with TRBJ2-1; TRBD2 aligns across 8 bases. J lost 7 bases, V lost 2 bases, and 4 bases had no gene match. The CDR3 sequence is 14 residues long. The germline V gene encodes CDR1 KGHSH and CDR2 LQKENI. CDR3 amino acids: CASSPAGGLNEQFF. CDR3 nucleotide sequence: TGTGCCAGCTCACCAGCGGGAGGTTTAAATGAGCAGTTCTTC.

The V call is TRBV4-2, the J call TRBJ2-1; 8 nucleotides agree with TRBD2. J gave up 8 bases and V 1 base, and 7 bases lay outside the gene matches. The CDR3 covers 15 residues. In germline, CDR1 is LGHNA, CDR2 YNFKEQ. This chain's CDR3 is CASSQGQAGVHEQFF. CDR3 DNA: TGTGCCAGCAGCCAAGGTCAAGCGGGAGTTCATGAGCAGTTCTTC.

The chain has TRBV18 and TRBJ1-5; D is possibly TRBD1 (5 bases). The ends were cut back, 2 bases at V and 3 bases at J, with 14 bases in the middle. CDR3 length: 16 amino acids. The germline V gene encodes CDR1 KGHSH and CDR2 LQKENI. This CDR3 is CASSPGWQGLNQPQHF. Written as DNA, the CDR3 is TGTGCCAGCTCACCAGGGTGGCAGGGCCTCAATCAGCCCCAGCATTTT.

The V call is TRBV5-5, the J call TRBJ2-3, with 7 bases fitting TRBD2. V was clipped by 1 base and J by 2 bases; unmatched bases: 7. CDR3 size: 16 residues. Per the germline V gene, CDR1 is SGHKS and CDR2 is YYEKEE (reference sequence). CDR3: CASSLYSSGYTDTQYF. The CDR3 DNA follows: TGTGCCAGCAGCTTGTATTCTAGCGGATACACAGATACGCAGTATTTT.